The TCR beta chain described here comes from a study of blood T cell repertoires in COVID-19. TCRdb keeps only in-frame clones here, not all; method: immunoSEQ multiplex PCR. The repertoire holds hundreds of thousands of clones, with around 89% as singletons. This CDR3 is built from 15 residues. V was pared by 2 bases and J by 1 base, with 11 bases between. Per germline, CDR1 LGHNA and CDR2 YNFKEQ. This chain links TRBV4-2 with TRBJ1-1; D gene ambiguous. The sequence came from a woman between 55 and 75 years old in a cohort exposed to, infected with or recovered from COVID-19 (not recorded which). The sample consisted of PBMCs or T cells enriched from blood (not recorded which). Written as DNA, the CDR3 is TGTGCCAGCAGCCAATACCTACGGGGGAACACTGAAGCTTTCTTT. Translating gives CASSQYLRGNTEAFF.